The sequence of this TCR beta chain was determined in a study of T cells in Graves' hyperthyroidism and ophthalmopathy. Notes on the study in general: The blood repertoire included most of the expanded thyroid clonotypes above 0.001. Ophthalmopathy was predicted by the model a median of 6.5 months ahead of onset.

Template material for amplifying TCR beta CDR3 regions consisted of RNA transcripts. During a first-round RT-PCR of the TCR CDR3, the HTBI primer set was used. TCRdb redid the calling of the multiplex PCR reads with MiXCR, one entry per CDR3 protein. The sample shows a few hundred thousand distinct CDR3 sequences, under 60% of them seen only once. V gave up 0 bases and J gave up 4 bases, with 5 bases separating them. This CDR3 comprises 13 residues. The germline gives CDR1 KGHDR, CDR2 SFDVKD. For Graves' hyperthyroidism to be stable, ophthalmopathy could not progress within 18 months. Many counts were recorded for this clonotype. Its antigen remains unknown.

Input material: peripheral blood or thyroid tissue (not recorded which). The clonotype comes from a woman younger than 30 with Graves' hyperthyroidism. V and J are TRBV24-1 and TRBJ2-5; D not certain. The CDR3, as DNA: TGTGCCACCAGTGATTTGCATCGAGAGACCCAGTACTTC. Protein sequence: CATSDLHRETQYF.